This TCR beta chain was sequenced for a study of blood T cell repertoires in COVID-19. Study overall: Specimens from acute and convalescent COVID-19 originated in the United States, Italy and Spain. PBMCs, B-cell-depleted T cells, or T cells provided the cDNA or gDNA that made up the material.

Source study methods: Scientists estimated how many nucleated cells there were by amplifying reference gene primers. Some clones are missing from TCRdb's copy, which holds only in-frame ones; the method was immunoSEQ multiplex PCR. V and J calls and clone size are copied from that table; D and trimming were computed from the DNA. This table holds some 220,000 clones, 84% found once. Germline V gene lookup returns CDR1 LGHDT and CDR2 YNNKEL (reference sequence). J lost 0 bases, V lost 4 bases, and 9 bases had no gene match. This CDR3 comprises 18 residues. Sequenced material: peripheral blood. V gene TRBV3-1 (or the pseudogene TRBV3-2) combines with J gene TRBJ2-1; TRBD2 agrees at 10 bases. This receptor was identified in a woman in her fifties or sixties who had recovered from COVID-19. The CDR3 sequence: CASSPHPPSGSSYNEQFF. The DNA of the CDR3 is TGTGCCAGCAGCCCGCACCCCCCTAGCGGGAGCTCCTACAATGAGCAGTTCTTC.